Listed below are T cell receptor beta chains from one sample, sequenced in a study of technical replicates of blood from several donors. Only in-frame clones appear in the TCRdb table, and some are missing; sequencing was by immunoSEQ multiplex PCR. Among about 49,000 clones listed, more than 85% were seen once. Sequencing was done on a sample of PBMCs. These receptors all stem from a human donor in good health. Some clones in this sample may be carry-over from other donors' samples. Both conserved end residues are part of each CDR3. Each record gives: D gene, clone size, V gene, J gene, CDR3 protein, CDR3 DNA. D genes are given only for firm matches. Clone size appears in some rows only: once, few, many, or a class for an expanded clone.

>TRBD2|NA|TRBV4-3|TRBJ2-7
CASSQDFLAGEQYF
TGCGCCAGCAGCCAAGATTTTCTAGCGGGAGAGCAGTACTTC
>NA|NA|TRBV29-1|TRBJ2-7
CSVDRAGSRSSSEQYF
TGCAGCGTTGATCGCGCCGGGTCTCGATCCTCCTCCGAGCAGTACTTC
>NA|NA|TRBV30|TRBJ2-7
CAWNYLAAYEQYF
TGTGCCTGGAATTACCTAGCAGCCTACGAGCAGTACTTC
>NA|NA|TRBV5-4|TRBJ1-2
CASREQATGDYGYTF
TGTGCCAGCAGGGAGCAGGCCACCGGGGACTATGGCTACACCTTC
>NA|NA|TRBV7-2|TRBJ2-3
CASSLEGFGAADTQYF
TGTGCCAGCAGCTTAGAGGGGTTTGGGGCGGCAGATACGCAGTATTTT
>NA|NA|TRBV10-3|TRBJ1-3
CAISRQVDSGNTIYF
TGTGCCATCAGCCGACAGGTCGACTCTGGAAACACCATATATTTT
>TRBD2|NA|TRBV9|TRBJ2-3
CASSVSGSTSDTQYF
TGTGCCAGCAGCGTTAGCGGGAGTACTTCAGATACGCAGTATTTT
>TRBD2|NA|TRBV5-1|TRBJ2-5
CASNGLAGGLETQYF
TGCGCCAGCAATGGACTAGCGGGAGGCCTGGAGACCCAGTACTTC
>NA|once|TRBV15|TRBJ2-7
CATSRVADGNYEQYF
TGTGCCACCAGCAGAGTAGCGGATGGGAACTACGAGCAGTACTTC
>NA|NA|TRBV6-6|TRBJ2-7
CASRAGDSWNEQYF
TGTGCCAGCAGAGCGGGCGACAGTTGGAACGAGCAGTACTTC
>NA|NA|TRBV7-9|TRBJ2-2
CASSLGGFGELFF
TGTGCCAGCAGCTTAGGGGGCTTCGGGGAGCTGTTTTTT
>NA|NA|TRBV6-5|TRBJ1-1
CASSYRGLMNTEAFF
TGTGCCAGCAGTTACCGGGGACTCATGAACACTGAAGCTTTCTTT
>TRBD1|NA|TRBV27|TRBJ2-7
CASSQPGQGREQYF
TGTGCCAGCAGTCAGCCCGGACAGGGACGGGAGCAGTACTTC
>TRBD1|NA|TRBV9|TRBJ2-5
CASSVSDRGETQYF
TGTGCCAGCAGCGTATCGGACAGGGGTGAGACCCAGTACTTC
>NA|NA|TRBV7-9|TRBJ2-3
CASSLARGTDTQYF
TGTGCCAGCAGCTTAGCGCGGGGAACAGATACGCAGTATTTT
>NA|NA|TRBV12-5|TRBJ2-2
CASVPRLTNTGELFF
TGTGCTAGTGTCCCCCGCCTAACGAACACCGGGGAGCTGTTTTTT
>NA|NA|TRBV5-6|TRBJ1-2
CASSLGSTGVDGYTF
TGTGCCAGCAGCCTGGGGTCGACCGGGGTAGATGGCTACACCTTC
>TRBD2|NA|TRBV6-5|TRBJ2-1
CASSGGYNEQFF
TGTGCCAGCAGCGGGGGGTACAATGAGCAGTTCTTC
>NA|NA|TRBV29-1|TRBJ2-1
CSVGRDKYNEQFF
TGCAGCGTTGGAAGGGACAAGTACAATGAGCAGTTCTTC
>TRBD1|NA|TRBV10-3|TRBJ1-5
CAITKQGASQPQHF
TGTGCCATCACAAAACAGGGGGCATCTCAGCCCCAGCATTTT
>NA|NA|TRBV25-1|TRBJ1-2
CASSEFSGRYGYTF
TGTGCCAGCAGTGAATTTTCAGGGCGCTATGGCTACACCTTC
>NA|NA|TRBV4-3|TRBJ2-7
CASSQEIGSAYEQYF
TGCGCCAGCAGCCAAGAGATCGGGAGCGCCTACGAGCAGTACTTC
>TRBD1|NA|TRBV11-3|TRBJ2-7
CASSARTGRLYEQYF
TGTGCCAGCAGCGCACGGACAGGGCGTCTCTACGAGCAGTACTTC
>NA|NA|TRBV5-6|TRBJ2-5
CASSLSGETQYF
TGTGCCAGCAGCTTGTCCGGTGAGACCCAGTACTTC
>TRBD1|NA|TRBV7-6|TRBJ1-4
CASSQTRTGNEKLFF
TGTGCCAGCAGCCAAACACGGACAGGAAACGAAAAACTGTTTTTT
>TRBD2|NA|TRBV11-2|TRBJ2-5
CASSLSGTSLETQYF
TGTGCCAGCAGCTTAAGTGGGACTAGCTTAGAGACCCAGTACTTC
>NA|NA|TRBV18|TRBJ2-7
CASSPGGYEQYF
TGTGCCAGCTCACCGGGAGGCTACGAGCAGTACTTC
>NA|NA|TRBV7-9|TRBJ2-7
CASSLVGQGHEQYF
TGTGCCAGCAGCTTAGTTGGCCAGGGCCACGAGCAGTACTTC
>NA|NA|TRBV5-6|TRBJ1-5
CASSLRGYSNQPQHF
TGTGCCAGCAGCCTCAGGGGATATAGCAATCAGCCCCAGCATTTT